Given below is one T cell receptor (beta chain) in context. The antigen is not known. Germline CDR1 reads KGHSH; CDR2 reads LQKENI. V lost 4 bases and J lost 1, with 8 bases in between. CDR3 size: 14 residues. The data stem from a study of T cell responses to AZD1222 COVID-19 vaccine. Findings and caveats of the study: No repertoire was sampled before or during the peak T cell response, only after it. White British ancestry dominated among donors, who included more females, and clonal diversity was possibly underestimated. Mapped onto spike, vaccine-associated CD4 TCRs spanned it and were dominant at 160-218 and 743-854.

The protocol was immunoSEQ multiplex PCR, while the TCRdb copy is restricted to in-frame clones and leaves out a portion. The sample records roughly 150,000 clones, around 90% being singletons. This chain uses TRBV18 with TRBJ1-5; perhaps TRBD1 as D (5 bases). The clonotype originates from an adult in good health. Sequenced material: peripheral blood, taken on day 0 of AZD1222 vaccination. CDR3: CASSRTSSNQPQHF. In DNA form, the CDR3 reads TGTGCCAGCTCACGGACAAGCAGCAATCAGCCCCAGCATTTT.